This T cell receptor beta chain came from a study of cytotoxic CD8 clonotypes in ibrutinib-treated CLL (dated by TCRdb to the early 2020s). About the study as a whole: The cohort included about 15 treatment-naive and around 10 relapsed/refractory patients; some 18 were IGHV unmutated. Partial responses were observed in 24 patients and complete responses in 2; after a median follow-up of around 68 months, remission was maintained in 14 patients and progression was observed in roughly twelve. The response samples were drawn at a median of 12 months into treatment, with a range of roughly 6 to 40 months. An average of roughly 270,000 productive templates and 94,082 productive rearrangements was obtained per sample. Longitudinal samples were available for 26 of the 86 trial participants. Cryopreserved peripheral blood mononuclear cells were obtained before treatment, at response, and at either sustained remission or disease progression. Every sample from remission and from progressive disease was obtained while the patients were still on ibrutinib. Beyond this particular receptor, the publication reports: An increase in clonality was observed at ibrutinib response, with clonality remaining stable during sustained remission and falling back toward baseline at progression. Sampling times were not matched between sustained-remission and progressing patients, and lymph node repertoires were not studied. Baseline clonality exceeded that of age-matched healthy donors and correlated strongly with circulating CD8+ T-cell counts. Public clonotypes were rare and either shrank or stayed stable during treatment, and the rise in clonality at ibrutinib response reflected expansion of private clonotypes.

Interpreted using the paper, the time point label stands for: 12 months on ibrutinib. For TCR beta library preparation, roughly 2 micrograms of genomic DNA were isolated from cryopreserved PBMCs. Longitudinal blood samples from CLL patients on ibrutinib monotherapy underwent high-throughput TCR beta sequencing. The patients were enrolled in a single-center, open-label phase 2 trial of ibrutinib monotherapy. Each clonotype received, on average, 10x coverage in deep resolution sequencing performed on a MiSeq, where the target depth lay between 1 in 1 million and 1 in 200,000 T cells. TCR beta libraries were generated with the immunoSEQ hsTCRB Kit. Processing in the source paper ran as follows. Data were analyzed with ImmunoSEQ Data Assistant and ImmunoSEQ Analyzer, with V, D and J genes assigned per IMGT definitions. Clonality, with values ranging from 0 to 1, was calculated as one minus the normalized Shannon entropy of productive rearrangement frequencies. Only overrepresented clonotypes making up at least 0.05% of the repertoire of each patient were included in the public clonotype analysis. Some 14 age-matched healthy donor repertoires from immuneACCESS served as clonality controls. TCRdb retrieved this table from immuneACCESS and kept in-frame rearrangements only. Not all clones are present; in checked studies, unresolved V genes account for under half, and no reason is known for the remainder. V, J and clone size reflect that table, while D and trimming were determined from the DNA. Present in this sample are 110,000 to 150,000 clones, around 93% of which were seen just once. The ten largest clonotypes hold 9.5% to 14% of the sample.

Only one count was recorded for this clone. The target of this receptor is not known. No much larger clone is present one base from it, and per-base qualities are unavailable. V drops 1 base and J drops 7 bases, leaving 11 bases in between. The CDR3, from cysteine to phenylalanine, totals 14 residues. Only the CDR3 DNA stays, 42 bases, in frame from base 1. For CDR1 and CDR2, the germline V gene lists SGHDN and FVKESK. This material consisted of PBMCs, taken after 12 months of ibrutinib treatment. This receptor was identified in a human donor with chronic lymphocytic leukemia. The chain employs TRBV14 and TRBJ2-1; tentative D gene TRBD2, with 5 bases matching. This receptor carries the CDR3 CASSQASLANEQFF. DNA sequence: TGTGCCAGCAGCCAAGCATCTTTAGCGAATGAGCAGTTCTTC.